This T cell receptor beta chain was found in a study of vaccination and CD4 T cells after COVID-19. Study-level background: The convalescent group had six males, four females, seven Caucasians, two Asians, one multiracial. Sampling post-COVID took place a median roughly 92 days after diagnosis (range 35 to 161). Study findings and constraints: A nonsignificant median increase from 21 to 38 SARS-CoV-2-reactive clonotypes was observed. Convalescent patients had a median roughly 86% of post-vaccine SARS-CoV-2-reactive clones that were detected only after vaccination, not before it.

An Oncomine TCR Beta short-read assay was used to sequence the DNA from cultured CD4+ T cells. TCRdb reprocessed the PCR reads via MiXCR and lists one record per CDR3 protein. The data contain about 20,000 distinct CDR3 sequences, under 70% of them seen just once; the ten biggest clones take up around 9%. Regarding this clonotype: Antigen unknown.

Treatment specified: roughly 10-day PBMC culture with coronavirus spike peptide pools or control peptides (ViraFEST assay). Sequencing was performed on CD4+ T cells from blood, cultured in vitro. The source of this sequence is a human donor who had recovered from COVID-19.

CDR3 sequence (DNA): TGTGCCAGCAGCTCCTGGGGGACTAGTGCCACAGATACGCAGTATTTT. Its translation is CASSSWGTSATDTQYF. This chain connects TRBV7-2 to TRBJ2-3; 8 bases agree with TRBD2. Germline V gives CDR1 SGHTA, CDR2 FQGNSA. This CDR3 spans 16 amino acids. Trimming cost V 4 bases and J 2 bases; bases outside gene matches: 8.